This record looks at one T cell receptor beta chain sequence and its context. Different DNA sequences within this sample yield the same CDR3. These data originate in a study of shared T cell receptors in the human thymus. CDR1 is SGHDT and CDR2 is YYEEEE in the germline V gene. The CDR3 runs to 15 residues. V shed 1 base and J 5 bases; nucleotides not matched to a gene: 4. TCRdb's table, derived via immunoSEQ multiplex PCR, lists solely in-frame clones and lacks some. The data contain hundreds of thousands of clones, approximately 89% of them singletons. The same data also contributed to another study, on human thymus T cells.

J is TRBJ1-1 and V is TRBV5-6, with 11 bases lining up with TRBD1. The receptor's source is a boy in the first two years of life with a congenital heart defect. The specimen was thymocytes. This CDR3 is CASSLPDRGRTEAFF. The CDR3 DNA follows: TGTGCCAGCAGCTTGCCGGACAGGGGGCGGACTGAAGCTTTCTTT.